Presented here are 29 T cell receptor beta chains from one specimen sequenced in a study of blood T cell repertoires in COVID-19 (dated by TCRdb to about 2020). Libraries came from the immunoSEQ multiplex PCR assay. In its TCRdb copy, this immuneACCESS table keeps in-frame sequences only and misses some clones. Where compared with another copy, unresolved V genes explain less than half of these, and the others have no known cause. Across this sample there are approximately 240,000 clones, with roughly three quarters seen only once. The top ten clones comprise under 4.5% of the sample. The sample consisted of peripheral blood. All receptors derive from a woman in her forties with active or convalescent COVID-19.

This chain connects TRBV3-1 (or the pseudogene TRBV3-2) to TRBJ2-2; D is uncertain. Germline values: CDR1 LGHDT, CDR2 YNNKEL (reference sequence). Trimming pared 0 bases from V and 6 bases from J, leaving 8 bases between. This CDR3 spans 14 amino acids. CDR3 nucleotides: TGTGCCAGCAGCCAAGAGAGGATAGCCGGGGAGCTGTTTTTT. Amino acids: CASSQERIAGELFF.

V gene TRBV6-5 combines with J gene TRBJ1-5; D remains unclear. This CDR3 is 14 amino acids long. Germline assignment: CDR1 MNHEY and CDR2 SVGAGI. V was shortened by 5 bases and J by 7 bases, with 15 bases between the two germline ends. The CDR3 DNA reads TGTGCCAGCAGTACTAACCTCTTTGACCAGCCCCAGCATTTT. This sequence encodes CASSTNLFDQPQHF.

This clone has more than one count but fewer than ten. The chain links TRBV15 to TRBJ1-2; 8 bases fit TRBD1. This CDR3 is built from 14 residues. CDR1 and CDR2 from the germline V gene are LNHNV and YYDKDF (reference sequence). V lost 0 bases, J lost 8 bases, and 5 bases stayed unmatched. The CDR3 coding sequence is TGTGCCACCAGCAGAGATCAGGGGGCGCGGGGCTACACCTTC. Its translation: CATSRDQGARGYTF.

The chain joins TRBV7-3 to TRBJ2-5, with TRBD1 identical over 10 bases. Per the germline V gene, CDR1 is SGHTA and CDR2 is FQGTGA. The V gene end was trimmed by 5 bases and the J gene end by 5 bases; junction bases not matched to a gene: 2. This CDR3 spans 13 amino acids. The CDR3 loop reads CASSQGQGETQYF. CDR3 DNA: TGTGCCAGCAGCCAGGGACAGGGGGAGACCCAGTACTTC.

The rearrangement uses TRBV9 and TRBJ1-1; the D gene is possibly TRBD1 (5 bases). Trimming cost V 4 bases and J 1 base, with 8 bases left between them. Germline CDR1 is SGDLS and CDR2 is YYNGEE. The CDR3 is 13 amino acids. The CDR3 sequence is CASSSGGNTEAFF. The CDR3 DNA sequence: TGTGCCAGCAGCTCGGGGGGGAACACTGAAGCTTTCTTT.

V usage is TRBV5-1 and J usage is TRBJ1-3; TRBD1 aligns across 7 bases. V was clipped by 4 bases and J by 2 bases; unmatched bases: 3. This CDR3 has 14 amino acids. Per germline, CDR1 SGHRS and CDR2 YFSETQ. CDR3 in amino acids: CASSVTGAGNTIYF. The DNA of the CDR3 is TGCGCCAGCAGCGTTACAGGGGCTGGAAACACCATATATTTT.

The chain employs TRBV2 and TRBJ1-1, with D tentatively TRBD1 (5 bases). The CDR3 contains 14 residues. CDR1 is SNHLY and CDR2 is FYNNEI in the germline V gene. Trimming shortened V by 9 bases and J by 1 base, and 15 bases separated the two germline ends. The CDR3: CARREVDRNTEAFF. CDR3 nucleotide sequence: TGTGCCAGAAGAGAAGTCGACAGGAACACTGAAGCTTTCTTT.

The chain links TRBV7-3 to TRBJ2-5, with 12 bases identical to TRBD2. This CDR3 contains 16 residues. With 5 bases clipped from V and 4 bases from J, the junction kept 8 bases outside the gene matches. Germline assignment: CDR1 SGHTA and CDR2 FQGTGA. In nucleotides, the CDR3 is TGTGCCAGCAGCCCGAGGAAGACTAGCGGGGGAGAGACCCAGTACTTC. This sequence encodes CASSPRKTSGGETQYF.

The chain has TRBV15 and TRBJ1-5, with D maybe TRBD1 (6 bases). The V and J ends lost 3 bases and 0 bases respectively, with 12 bases between them. CDR3 length equals 16 residues. Germline V gene sequence: CDR1 LNHNV, CDR2 YYDKDF (reference sequence). CDR3 nucleotide sequence: TGTGCCACCAGCAGTACGTCAGGGGTTAGCAATCAGCCCCAGCATTTT. Residues: CATSSTSGVSNQPQHF.

V gene TRBV25-1 combines with J gene TRBJ1-1; tentatively, D is TRBD1 (5 bases). Trimming pared 1 base from V and 6 bases from J, leaving 18 bases between. CDR1 and CDR2 from the germline V gene are MGHDK and SYGVNS. The CDR3 is made up of 16 amino acids. CDR3 loop: CASSESPPTGGAEAFF. CDR3 in DNA: TGTGCCAGCAGTGAATCCCCCCCGACTGGGGGGGCTGAAGCTTTCTTT. Drawing the rest from reference TRBV25-1 and TRBJ1-1, the complete variable domain is EADIYQTPRYLVIGTGKKITLECSQTMGHDKMYWYQQDPGMELHLIHYSYGVNSTEKGDLSSESTVSRIRTEHFPLTLESARPSHTSQYLCASSESPPTGGAEAFFGQGTRLTVV.

This clone was detected a few times. Here the CDR3 DNA reads TGTGCCAGCAGTGATTATGGCCAAAAGCCCCAGCATTTT. This sequence encodes CASSDYGQKPQHF. The J gene is TRBJ1-5, the V gene TRBV6-1; D gene uncertain. The CDR3 loop spans 13 amino acids. Germline V lookup: CDR1 MNHNS, CDR2 SASEGT. The ends were cut back, 3 bases at V and 8 bases at J, with 11 bases in the middle.

This rearrangement joins TRBV10-1 to TRBJ2-3; no clear D gene. CDR1 WNHNN and CDR2 SYGVQD come from the germline V gene (reference sequence). The CDR3 runs to 13 residues. The germline V and J ends were trimmed by 5 bases and 4 bases, with 10 bases remaining between them. The CDR3 is CASSQITADTQYF. As DNA, the CDR3 is TGCGCCAGCAGTCAAATTACAGCAGATACGCAGTATTTT.

This clone was counted ten times or more. The CDR3 coding sequence is TGTGCCACCGGCCGGGATGAGCAGTTCTTC. Its protein product is CATGRDEQFF. The chain carries TRBV6-6 and TRBJ2-1; D not resolved. V lost 10 bases and J lost 8, with 9 bases in between. The CDR3 consists of 10 residues. Germline assignment: CDR1 MNHNY and CDR2 SVGAGI (reference sequence).

The chain employs TRBV5-5 and TRBJ1-5; D is unresolved. The CDR3 is 13 residues long. V was trimmed by 3 bases and J by 3 bases, leaving 7 bases between them. Per the germline V gene, CDR1 is SGHKS and CDR2 is YYEKEE (reference sequence). The CDR3 region is CASSSGVNQPQHF. The CDR3, as DNA: TGTGCCAGCAGCTCCGGGGTCAATCAGCCCCAGCATTTT.

The chain recombines TRBV30 with TRBJ1-1; D is undetermined. Germline assignment: CDR1 GTSNPN and CDR2 SVGIG (reference sequence). The CDR3 consists of 15 residues. Trimming removed 3 bases at V and 1 base at J, with 15 bases between. CDR3 sequence: CAWSKSIIRNTEAFF. CDR3 nucleotide sequence: TGTGCCTGGAGCAAATCAATCATTAGGAACACTGAAGCTTTCTTT.

This chain links TRBV7-9 with TRBJ2-1; 10 nucleotides align to TRBD1. The junction had 3 bases not matched to a gene; V was cut back by 5 bases and J by 2 bases. CDR1 and CDR2 from the germline V gene are SEHNR and FQNEAQ (reference sequence). This CDR3 comprises 15 residues. CDR3 nucleotides: TGTGCCAGCAGCGACGGGACAGGGGCCTACAATGAGCAGTTCTTC. This codes for CASSDGTGAYNEQFF.

The chain couples TRBV9 to TRBJ1-5; 11 nucleotides align to TRBD1. This CDR3 region has 15 residues. The V and J ends lost 3 bases and 5 bases, in that order; junction bases with no gene match: 4. The V gene's germline CDR1 is SGDLS and CDR2 YYNGEE. CDR3 DNA: TGTGCCAGCAGCGGAGGACAGGGGGCCCATCAGCCCCAGCATTTT. This codes for CASSGGQGAHQPQHF. Variable domain in full (rest from reference TRBV9 and TRBJ1-5): DSGVTQTPKHLITATGQRVTLRCSPRSGDLSVYWYQQSLDQGLQFLIQYYNGEERAKGNILERFSAQQFPDLHSELNLSSLELGDSALYFCASSGGQGAHQPQHFGDGTRLSIL.

This chain connects TRBV6-5 to TRBJ2-3, with 11 bases lining up with TRBD2. V shed 9 bases and J 2 bases; nucleotides not matched to a gene: 4. Germline V gene sequence: CDR1 MNHEY, CDR2 SVGAGI. The CDR3 length is 14 residues. In DNA form, the CDR3 reads TGTGCCAGTAGACTAGCGGGGTCCACAGATACGCAGTATTTT. It yields the protein CASRLAGSTDTQYF.

This chain uses TRBV5-6 with TRBJ1-2; the D is unclear. Germline CDR1 SGHDT, CDR2 YYEEEE. The CDR3 totals 14 residues. Between the trimmed V and J ends, which lost 4 bases and 7 bases, there was a span of 17 bases. CDR3 bases: TGTGCCAGCAGCCCGCCCCCCGGGATCTTTGGCTACACCTTC. Its translation: CASSPPPGIFGYTF.

The chain joins TRBV7-3 to TRBJ1-1; a weak D match, TRBD1 (5 bases). CDR3 length: 15 amino acids. CDR1 is SGHTA, CDR2 FQGTGA, per germline. Trimming cost V 2 bases and J 0 bases, with 10 bases left between them. This CDR3 is CASSLFQGMNTEAFF. For the CDR3, the DNA is TGTGCCAGCAGCTTATTTCAGGGCATGAACACTGAAGCTTTCTTT.

This rearrangement joins TRBV5-1 to TRBJ2-7; 11 bases align to TRBD2. Germline V gene sequence: CDR1 SGHRS, CDR2 YFSETQ. Unmatched junction bases numbered 4, after V lost 8 bases and J lost 0 bases. There are 14 residues in the CDR3. The DNA of the CDR3 is TGCGCCAGTGGAGGGACTAGCGGCTCCTACGAGCAGTACTTC. Translating it yields CASGGTSGSYEQYF.

The chain uses TRBV6-5 and TRBJ2-7, with D perhaps TRBD2 (6 bases). CDR1 and CDR2 (germline): MNHEY, SVGAGI. This CDR3 is 13 amino acids long. Trimming took 6 bases from V and 2 from J, leaving 11 bases between them. The CDR3 loop is CASSREQTYEQYF. Here the CDR3 DNA reads TGTGCCAGCAGCCGGGAGCAAACCTACGAGCAGTACTTC.

This clone has only a few counts. The chain couples TRBV7-9 to TRBJ1-5; D is uncertain. The germline gives CDR1 SEHNR, CDR2 FQNEAQ (reference sequence). The CDR3 covers 16 residues. V was shortened by 6 bases and J by 5 bases, with 20 bases between the two germline ends. The CDR3 nucleotides are TGTGCCAGCAGTTTTAAAATATCCCCCGGGGATCAGCCCCAGCATTTT. Its protein product is CASSFKISPGDQPQHF.

V and J are TRBV7-9 and TRBJ2-5; D unclear. CDR3 length: 13 amino acids. Germline V gene sequence: CDR1 SEHNR, CDR2 FQNEAQ (reference sequence). Trimming took 2 bases from V and 5 from J, leaving 9 bases between them. The CDR3 region has the DNA TGTGCCAGCAGCTTATTGCCAAGCGAGACCCAGTACTTC. Protein product: CASSLLPSETQYF.

The chain combines TRBV28 with TRBJ2-1; 7 bases align to TRBD2. The germline V gene has CDR1 MDHEN and CDR2 SYDVKM. The CDR3 is made up of 14 amino acids. J was trimmed by 0 bases and V by 11 bases; bases with no gene match: 7. Here the CDR3 DNA reads TGTGCCGGGGGGGGTAGCGGCTCCTACAATGAGCAGTTCTTC. Protein: CAGGGSGSYNEQFF.

The chain links TRBV2 to TRBJ1-1; D is uncertain. The CDR3 sequence is 12 residues long. Germline-derived CDR1 and CDR2 are SNHLY and FYNNEI. V lost 8 bases and J 4 bases, leaving 11 bases between the germline ends. CDR3 loop: CASASGGTEAFF. The CDR3 region has the DNA TGTGCCAGCGCCTCAGGAGGCACTGAAGCTTTCTTT.

The J gene is TRBJ1-3, the V gene TRBV14, with D hard to call. The V gene lost 4 bases and the J gene lost 7 bases, with 8 bases spanning the gap. Germline V gives CDR1 SGHDN, CDR2 FVKESK. CDR3 length equals 12 residues. CDR3 bases: TGTGCCAGCAGCCCACAGTCGAACACCATATATTTT. Protein sequence: CASSPQSNTIYF.

The chain uses TRBV15 and TRBJ2-3, with a tentative D call TRBD2 (5 bases). Germline V gene lookup returns CDR1 LNHNV and CDR2 YYDKDF (reference sequence). Deletions cut 5 bases from V and 1 base from J, with 19 bases between. There are 17 residues in the CDR3. CDR3 loop: CATSPFLTFGGTDTQYF. The CDR3 DNA follows: TGTGCCACCAGCCCCTTCCTTACTTTCGGGGGCACAGATACGCAGTATTTT.

This chain joins TRBV28 and TRBJ1-5; 10 positions match TRBD1. Trimming at V came to 6 bases and at J to 1 base, leaving 12 bases not matched to a gene. In germline, CDR1 is MDHEN, CDR2 SYDVKM. CDR3 length: 18 amino acids. CDR3 sequence (DNA): TGTGCCAGCAGCCTATCCGGGACAGGGGCGTTCAGCAATCAGCCCCAGCATTTT. Encoded protein: CASSLSGTGAFSNQPQHF.